Listed here are 16 T cell receptor beta chains from one sample, sequenced in a study of CD8 T cells in Susac syndrome (dated by TCRdb to between 2018 and 2021). Preparation of the library involved the immunoSEQ multiplex PCR assay. RNA was extracted with the RNeasy kit and roughly 0.45 to 1 ug was reverse transcribed using random hexamers. TCRdb ran its own pipeline on the public reads, namely fastp trimming at Q25 and MiXCR clone calling, and kept in-frame beta chains. CDR3 protein sequences are deduplicated, and each keeps its most common genes and DNA. This sample holds roughly 80,000 distinct CDR3 sequences; about 93% were observed only once. 0.26% of the sample rests with the top ten. Sequencing was carried out using CD8+ T cells from PBMCs. The receptor source for this set is a human donor in good health.

The chain employs TRBV3-1 and TRBJ2-3; TRBD2 agrees at 7 bases. This CDR3 region has 15 residues. The V and J ends lost 8 bases and 6 bases, in that order; junction bases with no gene match: 14. Germline CDR1 reads LGHDT; CDR2 reads YNNKEL (reference sequence). CDR3 region: CASGPPGGPRDTQYF. CDR3 nucleotides: TGTGCCAGCGGACCCCCGGGAGGCCCAAGGGATACGCAGTATTTT.

The chain couples TRBV27 to TRBJ1-5; D is undetermined. The CDR3 has 12 residues. CDR1 MNHEY and CDR2 SMNVEV come from the germline V gene (reference sequence). The V end was cut by 9 bases, the J end by 0 bases, with 6 bases between. The CDR3 is CASGNSNQPQHF. The CDR3 DNA reads TGTGCCAGTGGAAATAGCAATCAGCCCCAGCATTTT.

V is TRBV25-1 and J is TRBJ2-1; D remains ambiguous. V dropped 0 bases and J dropped 0 bases, with 3 bases sitting between them. Per the germline V gene, CDR1 is MGHDK and CDR2 is SYGVNS. This CDR3 spans 14 amino acids. CDR3 nucleotides: TGTGCCAGCAGTGAATACGGCTCCTACAATGAGCAGTTCTTC. This gives the protein CASSEYGSYNEQFF.

The chain has TRBV4-1 and TRBJ2-3; 7 bases agree with TRBD1. The CDR3 runs to 15 residues. Unmatched junction bases numbered 8, after V lost 6 bases and J lost 2 bases. Per the germline V gene, CDR1 is MGHRA and CDR2 is YSYEKL. Here the CDR3 reads CASSHTGALTDTQYF. CDR3 bases: TGCGCCAGCAGTCACACAGGGGCACTCACAGATACGCAGTATTTT.

V is TRBV19 and J is TRBJ2-7; a weak D match, TRBD1 (5 bases). This CDR3 has 20 residues. The germline V gene has CDR1 LNHDA and CDR2 SQIVND (reference sequence). V lost 4 bases, J lost 2 bases, and 30 bases lay in between. The CDR3 DNA follows: TGTGCCAGTAGTAACCCAGTTCCATCAGGGCTTACCGCGGTAACCTACGAGCAGTACTTC. Encoded protein: CASSNPVPSGLTAVTYEQYF.

The chain couples TRBV20-1 to TRBJ2-7, with 9 bases that match TRBD1. The CDR3 length is 14 residues. V lost 5 bases to trimming and J lost 3 bases; unmatched junction nucleotides: 8. Germline-derived CDR1 and CDR2 are DFQATT and SNEGSKA (reference sequence). This CDR3 reads CSAPPRDRVYEQYF. The CDR3, as DNA: TGCAGTGCTCCCCCGCGGGACAGGGTCTACGAGCAGTACTTC.

The V gene is TRBV4-1, the J gene TRBJ1-5; no clear D gene. CDR1 and CDR2 (germline): MGHRA, YSYEKL. V lost 2 bases and J lost 0, with 5 bases in between. The CDR3 totals 14 residues. CDR3 sequence (DNA): TGCGCCAGCAGCCAATCCTATAGCAATCAGCCCCAGCATTTT. It encodes CASSQSYSNQPQHF.

The J gene is TRBJ2-1, the V gene TRBV12-3 or TRBV12-4; 11 bases are shared with TRBD2. V gave up 0 bases and J gave up 8 bases; unmatched junction bases: 3. The CDR3 is made up of 15 amino acids. The CDR3 region is CASSLASGGVHEQFF. CDR3 in DNA: TGTGCCAGCAGTTTAGCTAGCGGGGGGGTCCATGAGCAGTTCTTC.

The chain links TRBV7-8 to TRBJ1-1; D remains unclear. V lost 7 bases and J 4 bases, leaving 10 bases between the germline ends. Germline V gene sequence: CDR1 SGHVS, CDR2 FQNEAQ. The CDR3 has 12 amino acids. The CDR3 reads CASNAVPTEAFF. The CDR3 DNA follows: TGTGCCAGCAACGCCGTCCCCACTGAAGCTTTCTTT.

The rearrangement links TRBV9 to TRBJ1-3; tentative D call: TRBD1 (5 bases). The V gene lost 2 bases and the J gene lost 0 bases, with 18 bases spanning the gap. The CDR3 spans 18 residues. Germline lookup yields CDR1 SGDLS and CDR2 YYNGEE. CDR3 DNA sequence: TGTGCCAGCAGCGTTACCCTTACCCCAGGGAGCTCTGGAAACACCATATATTTT. It codes for CASSVTLTPGSSGNTIYF.

The chain couples TRBV28 to TRBJ2-3, with 10 bases matching TRBD2. CDR1 MDHEN and CDR2 SYDVKM come from the germline V gene. The CDR3 is 18 residues long. V was pared by 3 bases and J by 8 bases, with 17 bases of the junction left unmatched. The CDR3 reads CASSLVGTSALRVPTQYF. The CDR3 nucleotides are TGTGCCAGCAGTTTGGTTGGGACTAGCGCTCTGCGTGTCCCTACGCAGTATTTT. Full variable domain (remainder filled in from reference TRBV28 and TRBJ2-3): DVKVTQSSRYLVKRTGEKVFLECVQDMDHENMFWYRQDPGLGLRLIYFSYDVKMKEKGDIPEGYSVSREKKERFSLILESASTNQTSMYLCASSLVGTSALRVPTQYFGPGTRLTVL.

The J gene is TRBJ2-7, the V gene TRBV27; D remains unclear. The germline V gene encodes CDR1 MNHEY and CDR2 SMNVEV (reference sequence). The ends were cut back, 6 bases at V and 0 bases at J, with 6 bases in the middle. There are 12 residues in the CDR3. The CDR3, as DNA: TGTGCCAGCAGGCCGAGCTCCTACGAGCAGTACTTC. Amino acids: CASRPSSYEQYF.

This chain joins TRBV20-1 and TRBJ2-3; 8 bases fit TRBD2. Losses at the gene ends were 0 bases for V and 4 bases for J; bases not matched to a gene: 3. The CDR3 spans 14 residues. Germline CDR1 DFQATT, CDR2 SNEGSKA (reference sequence). Written as DNA, the CDR3 is TGCAGTGCTAGAGACCCAGCGGGAGCAGATACGCAGTATTTT. This codes for CSARDPAGADTQYF.

The gene calls are TRBV7-9 and TRBJ2-7; D remains unclear. V lost 4 bases and J lost 1, with 8 bases in between. There are 13 residues in the CDR3. From germline, CDR1 is SEHNR and CDR2 FQNEAQ (reference sequence). The CDR3 region is CASSSPVSYEQYF. CDR3 nucleotides: TGTGCCAGCAGCTCGCCCGTATCCTACGAGCAGTACTTC.

The chain is built from TRBV15 and TRBJ1-1, with D unclear. CDR1 is LNHNV, CDR2 YYDKDF, per germline (reference sequence). The CDR3 totals 15 residues. V lost 5 bases to trimming and J lost 2 bases, with 15 bases between them. CDR3 loop: CATSPREGSNTEAFF. The DNA for the CDR3 is TGTGCCACCAGCCCCCGGGAAGGCAGTAACACTGAAGCTTTCTTT.

This sequence joins TRBV20-1 and TRBJ2-7; D gene ambiguous. The length of the CDR3 is 11 residues. V lost 2 bases to trimming and J lost 1 base, with 3 bases between them. The germline gives CDR1 DFQATT, CDR2 SNEGSKA (reference sequence). DNA of the CDR3: TGCAGTGCTAGACTGTCCTACGAGCAGTACTTC. It is translated as CSARLSYEQYF.